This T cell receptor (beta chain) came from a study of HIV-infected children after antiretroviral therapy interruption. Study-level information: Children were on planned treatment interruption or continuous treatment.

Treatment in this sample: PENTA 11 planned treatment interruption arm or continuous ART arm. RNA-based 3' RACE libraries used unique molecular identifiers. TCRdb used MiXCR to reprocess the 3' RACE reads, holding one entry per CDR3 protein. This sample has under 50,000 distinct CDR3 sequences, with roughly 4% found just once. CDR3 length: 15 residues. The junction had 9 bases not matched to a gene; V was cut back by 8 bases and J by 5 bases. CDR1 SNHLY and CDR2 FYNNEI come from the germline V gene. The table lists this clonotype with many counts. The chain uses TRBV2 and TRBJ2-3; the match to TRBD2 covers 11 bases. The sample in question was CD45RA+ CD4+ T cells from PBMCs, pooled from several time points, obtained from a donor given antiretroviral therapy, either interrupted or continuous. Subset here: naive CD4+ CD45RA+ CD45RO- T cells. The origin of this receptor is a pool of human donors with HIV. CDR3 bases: TGTGCCAGCCGGCTGACTAGCGGGGTTGGAGATACGCAGTATTTT. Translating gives CASRLTSGVGDTQYF. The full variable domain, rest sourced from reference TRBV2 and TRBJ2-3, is EPEVTQTPSHQVTQMGQEVILRCVPISNHLYFYWYRQILGQKVEFLVSFYNNEISEKSEIFDDQFSVERPDGSNFTLKIRSTKLEDSAMYFCASRLTSGVGDTQYFGPGTRLTVL.